This T cell receptor (beta chain) originates from a study of cytomegalovirus exposure and HLA in healthy donors. Study-wide context: Most genotyped donors, 75% to 85% of roughly 400, had Caucasian-associated genetic ancestry.

Trimming shortened V by 3 bases and J by 2 bases, and 8 bases separated the two germline ends. CDR3 length equals 13 residues. Germline values: CDR1 LNHDA, CDR2 SQIVND (reference sequence). 13 Jbeta primers and 60 Vbeta primers were used for the PCR. Sequenced by immunoSEQ multiplex PCR; TCRdb stores in-frame clones only, minus some. The sample lists roughly 170,000 clones, almost 85% occurring once. About this clone: What it recognizes is unknown.

General observations from the study: With high specificity and sensitivity, the classifier reportedly diagnosed cytomegalovirus status. A later analysis found that most CMV-associated TCR beta chains appeared HLA-restricted. TCR beta sequences reportedly predicted most subjects' HLA-A and HLA-B alleles accurately.

This chain connects TRBV19 to TRBJ2-7; D call uncertain. The sequence came from a man aged 25-45 years in good health and CMV-seronegative. Source material: PBMCs. The CDR3: CASSIQRPYEQYF. CDR3 in DNA: TGTGCCAGTAGTATCCAGCGACCCTACGAGCAGTACTTC.